This record looks at one TCR beta chain sequence and its context. Generated by immunoSEQ multiplex PCR, the TCRdb table keeps only in-frame clones and is missing some. The table shows about 140,000 clones, with 75% to 95% occurring only once. The source of the sample is a study of T cell responses to AZD1222 COVID-19 vaccine. This TCR was sampled from an adult who received the MenACWY meningococcal vaccine as a control. The sequencing used peripheral blood, collected 28 days after the second dose of the MenACWY control vaccine.

The CDR3 nucleotides read TGTGCCAGCAGCCAGGGGTTGGAGACCCAGTACTTC. It yields the protein CASSQGLETQYF. The gene calls are TRBV6-5 and TRBJ2-5; a possible D gene is TRBD1 (6 bases). From germline, CDR1 is MNHEY and CDR2 SVGAGI. This CDR3 region has 12 residues. Trimming removed 6 bases from V and 5 bases from J, with 10 bases in between.